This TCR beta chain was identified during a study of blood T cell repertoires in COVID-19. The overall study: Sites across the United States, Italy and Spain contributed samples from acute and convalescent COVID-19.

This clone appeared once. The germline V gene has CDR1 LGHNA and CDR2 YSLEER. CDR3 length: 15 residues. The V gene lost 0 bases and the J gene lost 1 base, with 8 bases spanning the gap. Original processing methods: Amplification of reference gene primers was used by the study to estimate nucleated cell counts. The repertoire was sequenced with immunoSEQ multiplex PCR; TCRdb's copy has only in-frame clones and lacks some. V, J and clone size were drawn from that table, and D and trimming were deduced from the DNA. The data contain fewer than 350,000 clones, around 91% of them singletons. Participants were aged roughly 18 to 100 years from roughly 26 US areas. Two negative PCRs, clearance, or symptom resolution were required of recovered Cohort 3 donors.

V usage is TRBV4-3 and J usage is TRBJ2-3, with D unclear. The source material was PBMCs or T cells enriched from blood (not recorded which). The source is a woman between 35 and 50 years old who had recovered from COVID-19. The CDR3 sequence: CASSQDLVRTDTQYF. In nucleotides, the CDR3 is TGCGCCAGCAGCCAAGATCTCGTTCGCACAGATACGCAGTATTTT.